These T cell receptor beta chains were read from a single sample in a study of blood T cell repertoires in COVID-19. TCRdb's copy holds only in-frame clones and misses some; the assay was immunoSEQ multiplex PCR. The repertoire consists of 200,000 to 250,000 clones, with 80% to 85% occurring once and the leading ten covering 5% to 6.5%. What was sequenced was peripheral blood. The receptor set was obtained from a woman aged 60-70 years who had recovered from COVID-19. Both conserved end residues are part of each CDR3. The D gene is left open where the match is weak.

d_gene | v_gene | CDR3aa
NA | TRBV7-3 | CASKGGESDTQYF
NA | TRBV3-1/TRBV3-2 | CASSLTQPGDTQYF
NA | TRBV9 | CASSVEEAVSTDTQYF
NA | TRBV5-4 | CASSNDRQETQYF
TRBD1 | TRBV7-3 | CASSFTGTGGMELFF
NA | TRBV5-1 | CASSSEDSGTLAF
NA | TRBV16 | CASSQFFVTNNEQFF
NA | TRBV2 | CASRTGSNTGELFF
TRBD1 | TRBV18 | CASSPGQGQNSPLHF
TRBD2 | TRBV19 | CASSRPGLASEQFF
NA | TRBV12-3/TRBV12-4 | CASSSKQNTIYF
NA | TRBV12-3/TRBV12-4 | CASSLTLNLYF
TRBD1 | TRBV7-2 | CASSAGQGGKTQYF